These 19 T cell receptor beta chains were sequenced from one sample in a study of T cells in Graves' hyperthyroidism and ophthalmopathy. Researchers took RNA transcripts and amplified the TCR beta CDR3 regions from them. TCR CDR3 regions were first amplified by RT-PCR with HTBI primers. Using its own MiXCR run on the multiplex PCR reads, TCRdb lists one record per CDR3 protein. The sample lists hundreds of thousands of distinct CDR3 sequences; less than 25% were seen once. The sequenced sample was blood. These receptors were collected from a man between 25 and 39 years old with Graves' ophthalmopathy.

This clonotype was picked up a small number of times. The CDR3 nucleotides read TGCAGTGCTAGAGTCGCGGGGCTAGCGGGGACAACCTTCGAGACCCAGTACTTC. Translated: CSARVAGLAGTTFETQYF. This chain links TRBV20-1 with TRBJ2-5; 9 bases are shared with TRBD2. The CDR3 runs 18 residues. The trim removed 1 base at V and 5 bases at J, leaving 17 bases unmatched. Germline CDR1 is DFQATT and CDR2 is SNEGSKA (reference sequence).

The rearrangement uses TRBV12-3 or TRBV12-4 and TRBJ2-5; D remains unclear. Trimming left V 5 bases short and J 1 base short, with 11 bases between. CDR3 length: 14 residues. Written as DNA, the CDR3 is TGTGCCAGCAGTCCCGCGACCCTCCAAGAGACCCAGTACTTC. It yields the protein CASSPATLQETQYF.

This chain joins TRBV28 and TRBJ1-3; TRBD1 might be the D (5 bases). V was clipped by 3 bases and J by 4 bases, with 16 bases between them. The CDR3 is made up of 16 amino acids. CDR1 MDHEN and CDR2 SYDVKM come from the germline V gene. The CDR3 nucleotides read TGTGCCAGCAGTTTTGAGACAGCTCTACTCGGAAACACCATATATTTT. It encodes CASSFETALLGNTIYF.

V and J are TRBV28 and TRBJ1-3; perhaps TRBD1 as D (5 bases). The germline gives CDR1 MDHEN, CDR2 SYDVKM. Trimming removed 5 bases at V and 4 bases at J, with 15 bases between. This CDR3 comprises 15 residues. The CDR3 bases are TGTGCCAGCAGTACCGGGACGGTCCGGGGAAACACCATATATTTT. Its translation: CASSTGTVRGNTIYF.

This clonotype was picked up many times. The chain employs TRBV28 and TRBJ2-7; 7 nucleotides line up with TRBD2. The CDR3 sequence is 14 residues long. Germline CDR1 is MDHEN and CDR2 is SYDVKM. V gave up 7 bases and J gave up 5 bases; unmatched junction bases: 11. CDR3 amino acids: CASISGGSAHEQYF. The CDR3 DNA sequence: TGTGCCAGCATTTCGGGCGGGAGTGCCCACGAGCAGTACTTC.

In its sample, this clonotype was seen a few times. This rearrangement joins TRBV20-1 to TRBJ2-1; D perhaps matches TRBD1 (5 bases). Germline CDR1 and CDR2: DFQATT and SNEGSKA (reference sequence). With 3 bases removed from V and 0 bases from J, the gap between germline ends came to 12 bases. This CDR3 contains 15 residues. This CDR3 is CSARDTESSYNEQFF. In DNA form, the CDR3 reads TGCAGTGCTAGGGACACAGAGAGCTCCTACAATGAGCAGTTCTTC.

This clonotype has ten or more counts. The CDR3 DNA sequence: TGTGCCAGCAGCTTACAGGCGGGCTCCTACAATGAGCAGTTCTTC. This sequence encodes CASSLQAGSYNEQFF. The V gene is TRBV7-6, the J gene TRBJ2-1, with D perhaps matching TRBD2 (5 bases). Looked up from germline, CDR1 is SGHVS and CDR2 is FNYEAQ. Trimming shortened V by 2 bases and J by 0 bases, and 8 bases separated the two germline ends. The CDR3 extends over 15 amino acids.

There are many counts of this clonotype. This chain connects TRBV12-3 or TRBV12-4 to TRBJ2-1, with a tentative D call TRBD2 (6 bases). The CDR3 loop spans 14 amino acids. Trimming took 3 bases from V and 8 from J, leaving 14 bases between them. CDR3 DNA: TGTGCCAGCAGTTTGAGGCGGGGCGGGGATGAGCAGTTCTTC. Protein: CASSLRRGGDEQFF.

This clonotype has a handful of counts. The CDR3 spells CASSFSLAGPSYEQYF. The CDR3, as DNA: TGTGCCAGCAGCTTCAGTCTAGCGGGGCCTTCCTACGAGCAGTACTTC. This chain links TRBV13 with TRBJ2-7, with 9 bases that match TRBD2. The V segment lost 3 bases and the J segment 1 base; nucleotides outside the gene matches: 7. From germline, CDR1 is PRHDT and CDR2 FYEKMQ (reference sequence). The length of the CDR3 is 16 residues. The entire variable domain, with the rest obtained from reference TRBV13 and TRBJ2-7, is as follows: AAGVIQSPRHLIKEKRETATLKCYPIPRHDTVYWYQQGPGQDPQFLISFYEKMQSDKGSIPDRFSAQQFSDYHSELNMSSLELGDSALYFCASSFSLAGPSYEQYFGPGTRLTVT.

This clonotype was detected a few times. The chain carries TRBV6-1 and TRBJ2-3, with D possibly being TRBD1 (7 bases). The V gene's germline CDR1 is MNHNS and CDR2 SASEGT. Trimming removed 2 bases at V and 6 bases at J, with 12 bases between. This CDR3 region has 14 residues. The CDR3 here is CASSEPGGQDTQYF. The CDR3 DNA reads TGTGCCAGCAGTGAACCAGGGGGGCAGGATACGCAGTATTTT.

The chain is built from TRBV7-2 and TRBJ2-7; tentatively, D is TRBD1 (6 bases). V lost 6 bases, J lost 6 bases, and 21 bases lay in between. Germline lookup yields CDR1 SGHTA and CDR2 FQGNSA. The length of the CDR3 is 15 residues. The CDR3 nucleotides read TGTGCCAGCAGTCGACAGGACGGGATGTCAAGCGAGCAGTACTTC. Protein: CASSRQDGMSSEQYF.

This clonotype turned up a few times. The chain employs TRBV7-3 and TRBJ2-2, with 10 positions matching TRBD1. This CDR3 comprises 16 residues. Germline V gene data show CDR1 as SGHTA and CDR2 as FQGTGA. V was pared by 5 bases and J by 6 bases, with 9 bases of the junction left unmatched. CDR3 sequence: CASSRSGQGVAGELFF. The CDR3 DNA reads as TGTGCCAGCAGCCGTAGCGGACAGGGGGTCGCCGGGGAGCTGTTTTTT.

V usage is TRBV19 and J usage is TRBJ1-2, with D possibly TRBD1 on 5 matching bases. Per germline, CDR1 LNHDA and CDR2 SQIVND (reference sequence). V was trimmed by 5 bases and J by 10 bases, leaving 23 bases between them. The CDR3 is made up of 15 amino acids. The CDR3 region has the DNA TGTGCCAGTAGTGCGAGGACCGGGACGGGTGCAGACTACACCTTC. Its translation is CASSARTGTGADYTF.

In DNA form, the CDR3 reads TGCAGTGCCGCGGGACTAGCGGGGACCAATGAGCAGTTCTTC. Protein: CSAAGLAGTNEQFF. The chain is built from TRBV20-1 and TRBJ2-1, with 13 bases that match TRBD2. The CDR3 covers 14 residues. The germline gives CDR1 DFQATT, CDR2 SNEGSKA (reference sequence). Losses at the gene ends were 6 bases for V and 6 bases for J; bases not matched to a gene: 5.

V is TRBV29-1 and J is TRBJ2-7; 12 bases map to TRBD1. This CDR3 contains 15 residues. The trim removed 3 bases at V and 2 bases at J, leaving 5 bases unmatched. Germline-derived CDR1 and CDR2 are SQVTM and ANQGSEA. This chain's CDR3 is CSVDKGQGATYEQYF. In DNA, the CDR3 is TGCAGCGTTGATAAGGGACAGGGGGCCACCTACGAGCAGTACTTC.

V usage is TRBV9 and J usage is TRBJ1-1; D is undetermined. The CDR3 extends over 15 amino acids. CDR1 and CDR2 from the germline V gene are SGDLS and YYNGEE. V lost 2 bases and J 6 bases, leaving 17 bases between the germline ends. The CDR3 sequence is CASSVGREPSPEAFF. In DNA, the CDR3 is TGTGCCAGCAGCGTGGGGAGGGAACCGTCTCCTGAAGCTTTCTTT.

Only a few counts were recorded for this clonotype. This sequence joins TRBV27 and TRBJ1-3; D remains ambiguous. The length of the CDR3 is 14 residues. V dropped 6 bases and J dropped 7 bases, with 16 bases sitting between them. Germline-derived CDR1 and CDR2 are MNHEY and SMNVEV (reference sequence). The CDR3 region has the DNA TGTGCCAGCAGCCAATCTACCGAACGGAACACCATATATTTT. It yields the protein CASSQSTERNTIYF.

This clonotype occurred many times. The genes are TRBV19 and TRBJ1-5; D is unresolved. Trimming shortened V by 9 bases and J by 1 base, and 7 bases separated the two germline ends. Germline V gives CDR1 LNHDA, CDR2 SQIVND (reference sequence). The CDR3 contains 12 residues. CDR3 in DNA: TGTGCCAGCAGTCGGAGCAATCAGCCCCAGCATTTT. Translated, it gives CASSRSNQPQHF.

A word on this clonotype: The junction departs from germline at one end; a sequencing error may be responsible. The chain's CDR3 is CASSLEHAAGTYEQYF. As DNA, the CDR3 is TGTGCCAGTAGTTTAGAACATGCAGCTGGGACCTACGAGCAGTACTTC. J is TRBJ2-7 and V is TRBV28; D is unresolved. Germline V CDR1 and CDR2: MDHEN, SYDVKM. The CDR3 runs to 16 residues.